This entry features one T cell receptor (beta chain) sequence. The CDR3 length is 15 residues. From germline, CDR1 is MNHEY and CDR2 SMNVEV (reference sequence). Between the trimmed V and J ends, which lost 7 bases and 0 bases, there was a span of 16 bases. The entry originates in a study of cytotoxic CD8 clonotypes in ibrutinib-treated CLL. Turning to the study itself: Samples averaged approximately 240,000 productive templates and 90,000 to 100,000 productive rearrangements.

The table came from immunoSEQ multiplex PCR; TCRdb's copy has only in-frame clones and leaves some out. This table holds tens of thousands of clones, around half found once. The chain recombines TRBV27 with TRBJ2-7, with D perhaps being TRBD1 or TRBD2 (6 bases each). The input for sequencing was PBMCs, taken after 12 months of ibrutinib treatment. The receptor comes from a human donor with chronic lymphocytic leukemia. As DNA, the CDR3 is TGTGCCAGCAACTCCCCGGGGGCGGCCTCCTACGAGCAGTACTTC. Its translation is CASNSPGAASYEQYF.